This is a list of T cell receptor beta chains from one sample in a study of siplizumab effects on memory and regulatory T cells. Using immunoSEQ multiplex PCR, the repertoire was profiled, and TCRdb retains in-frame clones only, with some absent. The table records 95,000 to 130,000 clones, approximately 94% of them present only once. The source material was non-Treg CD4+ T cells sorted from blood. The source is a human donor in good health. Each CDR3 is given with its conserved first and last residue. A D gene is named only where the DNA matches it firmly. The listing skips clone size in some rows; elsewhere it reads once, few, many or a size class.

D: TRBD1; size: .; J: TRBJ2-5; V: TRBV7-2; DNA: TGTGCCAGCAGCTTAGAGGGCAGGGGGCAAGAGACCCAGTACTTC; CDR3: CASSLEGRGQETQYF
D: .; size: .; J: TRBJ2-5; V: TRBV19; DNA: TGTGCCAGTAGTGGTGGCAGGGGAGCCCGGGAGACCCAGTACTTC; CDR3: CASSGGRGARETQYF
D: TRBD1; size: .; J: TRBJ2-7; V: TRBV7-9; DNA: TGTGCCAGCAGCTTAGCGAAGGGACAGGCATACGAGCAGTACTTC; CDR3: CASSLAKGQAYEQYF
D: .; size: .; J: TRBJ2-7; V: TRBV7-2; DNA: TGTGCCAGCATCCTCTCCGCGGTACAGTACTTC; CDR3: CASILSAVQYF
D: .; size: .; J: TRBJ2-7; V: TRBV2; DNA: TGTGCCAGCAGTTTTAGCGGAGGGGGTATCTACGAGCAGTACTTC; CDR3: CASSFSGGGIYEQYF
D: .; size: .; J: TRBJ2-5; V: TRBV6-5; DNA: TGTGCCAGCAGTGCTCGACAGACAGAGACCCAGTACTTC; CDR3: CASSARQTETQYF
D: .; size: .; J: TRBJ2-2; V: TRBV27; DNA: TGTGCCAGCAGTCCCCAGTTGTTGTACACCGGGGAGCTGTTTTTT; CDR3: CASSPQLLYTGELFF
D: .; size: .; J: TRBJ1-1; V: TRBV11-2; DNA: TGTGCCAGCAGCTCGGGGGACAAAGCGAACACTGAAGCTTTCTTT; CDR3: CASSSGDKANTEAFF
D: .; size: .; J: TRBJ1-2; V: TRBV5-4; DNA: TGTGCCAGCAGCTATCGGGACAACTATGGCTACACCTTC; CDR3: CASSYRDNYGYTF
D: .; size: .; J: TRBJ1-4; V: TRBV4-1; DNA: TGCGCCAGCAGCCGCATTCAGAGGGAAAAACTGTTTTTT; CDR3: CASSRIQREKLFF
D: .; size: .; J: TRBJ2-1; V: TRBV15; DNA: TGTGCCACCAGCGAGGGGACAAGTTACAATGAGCAGTTCTTC; CDR3: CATSEGTSYNEQFF
D: .; size: .; J: TRBJ1-4; V: TRBV19; DNA: TGTGCCAGTAGTATAGGTTGGTCGGCTAATGAAAAACTGTTTTTT; CDR3: CASSIGWSANEKLFF
D: .; size: once; J: TRBJ1-2; V: TRBV4-1; DNA: TGCGCCAGCAGCCAATTAGGGCTGGGTCGCACCTTC; CDR3: CASSQLGLGRTF
D: TRBD1; size: .; J: TRBJ2-5; V: TRBV5-1; DNA: TGCGCCAGCAGCGGACAGGGGGCTGGGGAGACCCAGTACTTC; CDR3: CASSGQGAGETQYF
D: .; size: .; J: TRBJ1-2; V: TRBV6-6; DNA: TGTGCCAGCAGTTACTCGAGAGGGGTCTATGGCTACACCTTC; CDR3: CASSYSRGVYGYTF
D: .; size: .; J: TRBJ1-2; V: TRBV29-1; DNA: TGCAGCGTTGAAGATGGGCCGGGGGCCTATGGCTACACCTTC; CDR3: CSVEDGPGAYGYTF
D: .; size: .; J: TRBJ2-6; V: TRBV7-2; DNA: TGTGCCAGCAGCATGAACTCTGGGGCCAACGTCCTGACTTTC; CDR3: CASSMNSGANVLTF
D: TRBD1; size: once; J: TRBJ1-2; V: TRBV19; DNA: TGTGCCAGTAGTGCGGTGGACAGGGACTATGGCTACACCTTC; CDR3: CASSAVDRDYGYTF
D: .; size: .; J: TRBJ1-3; V: TRBV6-5; DNA: TGTGCCAGCAGTTCCCAGGGGCCTGGAAACACCATATATTTT; CDR3: CASSSQGPGNTIYF
D: .; size: .; J: TRBJ2-2; V: TRBV4-2; DNA: TGTGCCAGCAGCCAACCTTACGACACCGGGGAGCTGTTTTTT; CDR3: CASSQPYDTGELFF
D: .; size: .; J: TRBJ2-2; V: TRBV7-3; DNA: TGTGCCAGCAGCTTAACGTACACCTCCCCCGGGGAGCTGTTTTTT; CDR3: CASSLTYTSPGELFF
D: .; size: .; J: TRBJ1-5; V: TRBV6-1; DNA: TGTGCCAGCAGTGAATGGGTGGGGAGCCAGCCCCAGCATTTT; CDR3: CASSEWVGSQPQHF
D: .; size: .; J: TRBJ1-1; V: TRBV11-1; DNA: TGTGCCAGCAGCTTAATAGGTTCAGATATGAACACTGAAGCTTTCTTT; CDR3: CASSLIGSDMNTEAFF
D: .; size: .; J: TRBJ1-2; V: TRBV6-4; DNA: TGTGCCAGCAGGGACCAGTTAAACTATGGCTACACCTTC; CDR3: CASRDQLNYGYTF
D: TRBD1; size: .; J: TRBJ2-1; V: TRBV27; DNA: TGTGCCAGCAGTATATCCGGGACAGGGTCTAGGGCGGGGTTCTTC; CDR3: CASSISGTGSRAGFF
D: .; size: .; J: TRBJ2-7; V: TRBV5-1; DNA: TGCGCCAGCAGCAACGGACCCTCCGGGCAGTACTTC; CDR3: CASSNGPSGQYF
D: .; size: .; J: TRBJ2-3; V: TRBV18; DNA: TGTGCCAGCTCACCAGGCTGGGGTGGCGATACGCAGTATTTT; CDR3: CASSPGWGGDTQYF
D: .; size: .; J: TRBJ2-5; V: TRBV7-2; DNA: TGTGCCAGCAGCTTATTCAGAGGGGATGAAGAGACCCAGTACTTC; CDR3: CASSLFRGDEETQYF
D: TRBD1; size: .; J: TRBJ2-7; V: TRBV5-8; DNA: TGTGCCAGCAGCTTGGGGGACAGGGTATCCGGCGAGCAGTACTTC; CDR3: CASSLGDRVSGEQYF
D: .; size: .; J: TRBJ2-5; V: TRBV5-5; DNA: TGTGCCAGCAGCCCACTAGGGGGGTTACGAGAGACCCAGTACTTC; CDR3: CASSPLGGLRETQYF
D: TRBD2; size: .; J: TRBJ2-7; V: TRBV27; DNA: TGTGCCAGCAGTCGACTCGGGACAGGCGATAGCGGGAGGGCTCTGGCGGACGAGCAGTACTTC; CDR3: CASSRLGTGDSGRALADEQYF
D: TRBD1; size: .; J: TRBJ2-1; V: TRBV18; DNA: TGTGCCAGCTCACCACGGGACAGTCACAATGAGCAGTTCTTC; CDR3: CASSPRDSHNEQFF
D: .; size: .; J: TRBJ1-6; V: TRBV19; DNA: TGTGCCAGTAGTATAGAAGGGCAGGGGAGGTCACCCCTCCACTTT; CDR3: CASSIEGQGRSPLHF
D: .; size: .; J: TRBJ2-7; V: TRBV11-2; DNA: TGTGCCAGCAGCGTGGACGCCAGGGCCAGGGACTACGAGCAGTACTTC; CDR3: CASSVDARARDYEQYF
D: .; size: .; J: TRBJ2-2; V: TRBV15; DNA: TGTGCCACCAGCCTCCGTTCGGGGGAGCTGTTTTTT; CDR3: CATSLRSGELFF
D: TRBD1; size: .; J: TRBJ1-2; V: TRBV6-5; DNA: TGTGCCAGCAGCTCCGGACAGGGTTTTTCTGGCTACACCTTC; CDR3: CASSSGQGFSGYTF
D: TRBD1; size: .; J: TRBJ1-1; V: TRBV6-1; DNA: TGTGCCAGCAGGACGGGACAGGGGAACACTGAAGCTTTCTTT; CDR3: CASRTGQGNTEAFF
D: .; size: .; J: TRBJ1-4; V: TRBV6-4; DNA: TGTGCCAGCAGTACTAATGAAAAACTGTTTTTT; CDR3: CASSTNEKLFF
D: TRBD2; size: .; J: TRBJ2-4; V: TRBV6-1; DNA: TGTGCCAGCAGTGAATCTAGCGGGAGTACTGATACGGCCAAAAACATTCAGTACTTC; CDR3: CASSESSGSTDTAKNIQYF
D: TRBD1; size: .; J: TRBJ1-3; V: TRBV7-9; DNA: TGTGCCAGCAGATCAAACACAGGGGCCGGCACTGGAAACACCATATATTTT; CDR3: CASRSNTGAGTGNTIYF
D: .; size: once; J: TRBJ1-1; V: TRBV18; DNA: TGTGCCAGCTCACCACCTTCGAAGGGGAACACTGAAGCTTTCTTT; CDR3: CASSPPSKGNTEAFF
D: TRBD1; size: once; J: TRBJ1-5; V: TRBV5-6; DNA: TGTGCCAGCAGCTTTGGACAGGCGAATAGCAATCAGCCCCAGCATTTT; CDR3: CASSFGQANSNQPQHF
D: .; size: .; J: TRBJ2-3; V: TRBV2; DNA: TGTGCCAGCAGTTGGCGGGATACGCAGTATTTT; CDR3: CASSWRDTQYF
D: TRBD2; size: .; J: TRBJ2-1; V: TRBV18; DNA: TGTGCCAGCTCACCCCTAGCGGGAGCCCCATATGAGCAGTTCTTC; CDR3: CASSPLAGAPYEQFF
D: .; size: .; J: TRBJ2-3; V: TRBV19; DNA: TGTGCCAGTAGTCCCTTTCAGCCAGGACCAGATACGCAGTATTTT; CDR3: CASSPFQPGPDTQYF
D: .; size: once; J: TRBJ1-2; V: TRBV5-5; DNA: TGTGCCAGCGGCGTGGGGCCAATCGACTATGGCTACACCTTC; CDR3: CASGVGPIDYGYTF
D: .; size: .; J: TRBJ1-5; V: TRBV12-2; DNA: TGTGCAAGTCGCTCCGGGCCGAGAGGGGATCTCAATCAGCCCCAGCATTTT; CDR3: CASRSGPRGDLNQPQHF
D: .; size: once; J: TRBJ2-2; V: TRBV18; DNA: TGTGCCAGCTCACCCCGAAGAGACACCGGGGAGCTGTTTTTT; CDR3: CASSPRRDTGELFF
D: .; size: once; J: TRBJ1-5; V: TRBV6-1; DNA: TGTGCCAGCCTTAAGGACCGGGCACAGCCCCAGCATTTT; CDR3: CASLKDRAQPQHF
D: TRBD1; size: .; J: TRBJ1-5; V: TRBV12-5; DNA: TGTGCTAGTGCCGGACAGGACAATCAGCCCCAGCATTTT; CDR3: CASAGQDNQPQHF
D: .; size: .; J: TRBJ1-3; V: TRBV2; DNA: TGTGCCAGCAGGGGACGTACGTTCTCTGGAAACACCATATATTTT; CDR3: CASRGRTFSGNTIYF
D: TRBD2; size: .; J: TRBJ2-4; V: TRBV27; DNA: TGTGCCAGCAGTTTAAAAGCCCAGGCATTCGGGGGAGGGCCGTTGAACATTCAGTACTTC; CDR3: CASSLKAQAFGGGPLNIQYF
D: TRBD1; size: .; J: TRBJ2-2; V: TRBV2; DNA: TGTGCCAGCGGACAGGTCACCGGGGAGCTGTTTTTT; CDR3: CASGQVTGELFF
D: .; size: .; J: TRBJ2-5; V: TRBV21-1; DNA: TGTGCCAGCAGCAGCGGGACATTCCAAGAGACCCAGTACTTC; CDR3: CASSSGTFQETQYF